These T cell receptor beta chains were read from a single sample in a study of blood T cells in healthy people across ages. A single record per CDR3 protein comes from TCRdb applying MiXCR to the 5' RACE reads. The sample contains about 1.8 million distinct CDR3 sequences, around 48% of which appear only once. Material for sequencing was blood. The receptors were gathered from a woman aged 40-49 years in good health. Each CDR3 is given with its conserved first and last residue. The D gene is left open where the match is weak.

v_call	cdr3_length	d_call	j_call	cdr3_aa
TRBV7-9	18	TRBD1	TRBJ2-7	CASSFPLGRQGSSYEQYF
TRBV20-1	13	.	TRBJ2-3	CSAREAGTDTQYF
TRBV20-1	13	TRBD2	TRBJ2-3	CSAGTRPSDTQYF
TRBV6-5	17	.	TRBJ1-6	CASSYSGDTRGSSPLHF
TRBV6-1	15	.	TRBJ2-5	CASSEDYGTQETQYF
TRBV10-3	18	TRBD1	TRBJ2-1	CAISEKMPGQTTYNEQFF
TRBV6-6	12	.	TRBJ1-6	CASRDYNSPLHF
TRBV7-8	13	.	TRBJ2-1	CASILADWDEQFF
TRBV6-5	11	TRBD1	TRBJ1-1	CASSRQGEAFF
TRBV4-3	18	TRBD2	TRBJ2-5	CASSQGTGLAGGQETQYF
TRBV11-2	15	TRBD2	TRBJ2-1	CASSITSGSNNEQFF
TRBV15	14	.	TRBJ1-4	CATSREGPNEKLFF
TRBV20-1	15	.	TRBJ2-4	CSAPTMAPAKNIQYF
TRBV27	15	TRBD1	TRBJ1-5	CASSSGGDSNQPQHF
TRBV28	11	.	TRBJ2-1	CASSVYNEQFF
TRBV7-2	17	.	TRBJ2-5	CASSLVPMGKGEETQYF
TRBV20-1	16	TRBD2	TRBJ2-3	CSAPPVAGGRTDTQYF
TRBV5-6	14	.	TRBJ2-1	CASSLEGGHNEQFF
TRBV25-1	15	.	TRBJ2-1	CASRKGSSSYNEQFF
TRBV9	18	TRBD1	TRBJ2-1	CASSVITGGAIRRNEQFF
TRBV7-2	12	.	.	CASNRVGNEQYF
TRBV5-1	16	.	.	CAGSLEPGASTDIQYF
TRBV2	14	TRBD1	TRBJ1-4	CASSQGAEAEKLFF
TRBV5-6	17	.	TRBJ1-2	CASSLRSIVTGSSGYTF